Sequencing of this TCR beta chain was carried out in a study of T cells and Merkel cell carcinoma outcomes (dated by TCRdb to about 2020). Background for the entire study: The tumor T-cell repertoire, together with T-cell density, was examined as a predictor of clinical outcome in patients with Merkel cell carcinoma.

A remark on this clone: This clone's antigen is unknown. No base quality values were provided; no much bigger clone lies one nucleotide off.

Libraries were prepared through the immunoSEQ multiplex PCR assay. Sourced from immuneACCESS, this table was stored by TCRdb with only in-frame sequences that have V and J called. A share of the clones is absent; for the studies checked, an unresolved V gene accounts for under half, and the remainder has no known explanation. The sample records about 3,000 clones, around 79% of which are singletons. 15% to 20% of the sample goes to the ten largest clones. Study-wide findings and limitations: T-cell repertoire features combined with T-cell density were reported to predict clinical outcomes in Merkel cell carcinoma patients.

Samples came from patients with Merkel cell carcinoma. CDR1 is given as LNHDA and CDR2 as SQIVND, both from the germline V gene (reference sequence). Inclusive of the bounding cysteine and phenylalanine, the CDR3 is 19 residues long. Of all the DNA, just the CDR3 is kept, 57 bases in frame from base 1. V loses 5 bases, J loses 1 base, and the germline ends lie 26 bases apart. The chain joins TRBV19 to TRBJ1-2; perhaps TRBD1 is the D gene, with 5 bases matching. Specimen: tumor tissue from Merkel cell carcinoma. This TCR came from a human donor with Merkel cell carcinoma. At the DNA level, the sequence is TGTGCCAGTAGTGCCGCCGGGGGATCCGCCCTCGTGCATAACTATGGCTACACCTTC. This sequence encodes CASSAAGGSALVHNYGYTF.